The 27 T cell receptor beta chains below were found in one sample sequenced in a study of blood T cell repertoires in COVID-19. The repertoire was sequenced with immunoSEQ multiplex PCR; TCRdb's copy has only in-frame clones and lacks some. The table records more than 150,000 clones, around 80% of them present only once. Input material: peripheral blood. Receptor source: a human donor in a cohort sampled during active COVID-19.

The rearrangement links TRBV10-1 to TRBJ2-6, with 9 bases matching TRBD1. The J segment lost 2 bases and the V segment lost 2 bases, leaving 1 base of the junction unmatched. This CDR3 region has 16 residues. CDR1 WNHNN and CDR2 SYGVQD come from the germline V gene (reference sequence). The chain's CDR3 is CASSEHRGPGANVLTF. As DNA, the CDR3 is TGCGCCAGCAGTGAGCACAGGGGGCCTGGGGCCAACGTCCTGACTTTC.

This chain connects TRBV7-9 to TRBJ1-1, with a weak D call TRBD1 (6 bases). This CDR3 region has 16 residues. Trimming pared 6 bases from V and 5 bases from J, leaving 22 bases between. CDR1 and CDR2 (germline): SEHNR, FQNEAQ (reference sequence). DNA for the CDR3: TGTGCCAGCAGGTCCCTATCCCCAGGGGCAGGGACTGAAGCTTTCTTT. Its translation is CASRSLSPGAGTEAFF.

This chain uses TRBV4-1 with TRBJ1-2; the D gene is possibly TRBD1 (5 bases). Trimming shortened V by 0 bases and J by 4 bases, and 18 bases separated the two germline ends. Germline V gives CDR1 MGHRA, CDR2 YSYEKL. This CDR3 spans 17 amino acids. The CDR3 region is CASSQDRGGRPSYGYTF. As DNA, the CDR3 is TGCGCCAGCAGCCAAGATAGGGGTGGCCGTCCCTCCTATGGCTACACCTTC.

The V and J genes are TRBV6-6 and TRBJ2-7; 8 nucleotides line up with TRBD2. J gave up 1 base and V 0 bases, and 2 bases lay outside the gene matches. Germline V gene sequence: CDR1 MNHNY, CDR2 SVGAGI (reference sequence). The CDR3 runs to 15 residues. CDR3: CASSYSAGDSYEQYF. The CDR3 nucleotides read TGTGCCAGCAGTTACTCAGCGGGGGATTCCTACGAGCAGTACTTC.

The rearrangement joins TRBV28 to TRBJ1-2; 9 nucleotides line up with TRBD1. Germline loops: CDR1 MDHEN, CDR2 SYDVKM. This CDR3 region has 13 residues. J lost 4 bases, V lost 6 bases, and 3 bases had no gene match. The CDR3 region is CASRTGGGYGYTF. The CDR3 nucleotides are TGTGCCAGCAGGACAGGGGGGGGCTATGGCTACACCTTC.

The chain is built from TRBV5-6 and TRBJ1-5, with D possibly matching TRBD1 (6 bases). V lost 2 bases and J lost 7, with 10 bases in between. The germline gives CDR1 SGHDT, CDR2 YYEEEE. The CDR3 is 13 amino acids. The CDR3 DNA reads TGTGCCAGCAGCTTTGGTCAGGGGCAGCCCCAGCATTTT. It specifies CASSFGQGQPQHF.

This clone was detected only once. This sequence joins TRBV7-2 and TRBJ2-1; D is undetermined. V dropped 1 base and J dropped 0 bases, with 7 bases sitting between them. The CDR3 is 15 amino acids. The V gene's germline CDR1 is SGHTA and CDR2 FQGNSA. The CDR3 nucleotides are TGTGCCAGCAGCTTAGAACTACCCTCCTACAATGAGCAGTTCTTC. It yields the protein CASSLELPSYNEQFF. Combining the CDR3 with reference TRBV7-2 and TRBJ2-1 gives the whole variable domain GAGVSQSPSNKVTEKGKDVELRCDPISGHTALYWYRQSLGQGLEFLIYFQGNSAPDKSGLPSDRFSAERTGGSVSTLTIQRTQQEDSAVYLCASSLELPSYNEQFFGPGTRLTVL.

The rearrangement links TRBV19 to TRBJ2-2, with TRBD2 matching over 12 bases. Germline V gene data show CDR1 as LNHDA and CDR2 as SQIVND (reference sequence). There are 14 residues in the CDR3. The trim removed 4 bases at V and 6 bases at J, leaving 0 bases unmatched. CDR3 protein: CASSTSGGAGELFF. DNA of the CDR3: TGTGCCAGTAGTACTAGCGGGGGGGCCGGGGAGCTGTTTTTT.

CDR3 coding DNA: TGTGCCAGCAGCCCGGGGACAGCGACTGAAAAACTGTTTTTT. Residues: CASSPGTATEKLFF. V and J are TRBV3-1 (or the pseudogene TRBV3-2) and TRBJ1-4, with 7 positions matching TRBD1. Germline lookup yields CDR1 LGHDT and CDR2 YNNKEL (reference sequence). The CDR3 loop spans 14 amino acids. V was clipped by 4 bases and J by 7 bases; unmatched bases: 6.

V gene TRBV3-1 (or the pseudogene TRBV3-2) combines with J gene TRBJ2-1; D possibly corresponds to TRBD2 (6 bases). The CDR3 contains 17 residues. In germline, CDR1 is LGHDT, CDR2 YNNKEL (reference sequence). Between the trimmed V and J ends, which lost 0 bases and 6 bases, there was a span of 18 bases. The CDR3 nucleotides are TGTGCCAGCAGCCAAGATCTCGCGGGATATCCTGTCAATGAGCAGTTCTTC. Amino acids: CASSQDLAGYPVNEQFF.

DNA of the CDR3: TGTGCCAGCAGCCAGGAGGCCGGGTCGAGCTCCTACAATGAGCAGTTCTTC. It is translated as CASSQEAGSSSYNEQFF. The chain is built from TRBV3-1 (or the pseudogene TRBV3-2) and TRBJ2-1; tentative D call: TRBD2 (5 bases). Germline values: CDR1 LGHDT, CDR2 YNNKEL (reference sequence). The CDR3 is made up of 17 amino acids. V lost 3 bases and J 0 bases, leaving 15 bases between the germline ends.

This rearrangement joins TRBV14 to TRBJ2-5; TRBD1 matches 10 bases. The trim removed 4 bases at V and 4 bases at J, leaving 9 bases unmatched. CDR3 length: 16 residues. Germline V gene lookup returns CDR1 SGHDN and CDR2 FVKESK. The CDR3 sequence is CASSLSGTGVRETQYF. The CDR3 DNA sequence: TGTGCCAGCAGCCTAAGTGGGACAGGGGTTCGAGAGACCCAGTACTTC.

V gene TRBV27 combines with J gene TRBJ2-2; D remains unclear. This CDR3 has 14 residues. From germline, CDR1 is MNHEY and CDR2 SMNVEV (reference sequence). Deletions cut 0 bases from V and 3 bases from J, with 5 bases between. CDR3 bases: TGTGCCAGCAGTTTATCGGCAGACACCGGGGAGCTGTTTTTT. It encodes CASSLSADTGELFF.

The chain joins TRBV29-1 to TRBJ1-2; D gene ambiguous. CDR1 and CDR2 from the germline V gene are SQVTM and ANQGSEA. Trimming stripped 0 bases from V and 8 bases from J, with 22 bases between. CDR3 length: 16 residues. The CDR3 coding sequence is TGCAGCGTTGAAGATACGGTTGTTATAGCAGGAGGAGGCTACACCTTC. This translates into CSVEDTVVIAGGGYTF.

J is TRBJ2-1 and V is TRBV15, with 7 bases that match TRBD2. CDR1 and CDR2 from the germline V gene are LNHNV and YYDKDF (reference sequence). Trimming removed 2 bases from V and 0 bases from J; junction bases left unmatched: 7. The CDR3 has 17 amino acids. CDR3 region: CATSRPVGGSSYNEQFF. DNA of the CDR3: TGTGCCACCAGCAGACCGGTGGGGGGGAGCTCCTACAATGAGCAGTTCTTC.

The J gene is TRBJ1-6, the V gene TRBV6-5; 7 positions match TRBD1. The CDR3 is 14 amino acids. V shed 4 bases and J 8 bases; nucleotides not matched to a gene: 5. Germline-derived CDR1 and CDR2 are MNHEY and SVGAGI. The CDR3 nucleotides read TGTGCCAGCAGTTCCAGGACAGGACATTCACCCCTCCACTTT. Translation gives CASSSRTGHSPLHF.

The chain joins TRBV4-1 to TRBJ2-7, with 7 bases identical to TRBD1. Germline lookup yields CDR1 MGHRA and CDR2 YSYEKL. The length of the CDR3 is 14 residues. Germline trimming cut 3 bases from V and 0 bases from J; bases unmatched to any gene: 2. The CDR3 DNA reads as TGCGCCAGCAGCCACCGGGACAGCTCCTACGAGCAGTACTTC. Protein: CASSHRDSSYEQYF.

This clone was seen a few times. The J gene is TRBJ1-5, the V gene TRBV3-1 (or the pseudogene TRBV3-2), with a tentative D call TRBD1 (5 bases). V was clipped by 1 base and J by 3 bases, with 7 bases between them. The CDR3 totals 14 residues. Germline V gene lookup returns CDR1 LGHDT and CDR2 YNNKEL (reference sequence). The CDR3: CASSQGQFNQPQHF. In nucleotides, the CDR3 is TGTGCCAGCAGCCAAGGACAGTTCAATCAGCCCCAGCATTTT.

The table lists this clone with a few counts. V and J are TRBV30 and TRBJ2-6; no firm D call. Trimming shortened V by 3 bases and J by 0 bases, and 3 bases separated the two germline ends. CDR1 and CDR2 from the germline V gene are GTSNPN and SVGIG (reference sequence). This CDR3 spans 13 amino acids. The CDR3: CAWRSSGANVLTF. The DNA for the CDR3 is TGTGCCTGGAGGAGCTCTGGGGCCAACGTCCTGACTTTC. The full variable domain, completed using reference TRBV30 and TRBJ2-6, is SQTIHQWPATLVQPVGSPLSLECTVEGTSNPNLYWYRQAAGRGLQLLFYSVGIGQISSEVPQNLSASRPQDRQFILSSKKLLLSDSGFYLCAWRSSGANVLTFGAGSRLTVL.

The rearrangement joins TRBV5-3 to TRBJ2-1; TRBD2 agrees at 8 bases. TRBV5-3 is an open reading frame, and its role is uncertain. The CDR3 consists of 16 residues. The V gene end was trimmed by 4 bases and the J gene end by 5 bases; junction bases not matched to a gene: 11. Here the CDR3 reads CARSPTRRGAHNEQFF. The CDR3 DNA reads TGTGCCAGAAGCCCCACTAGGCGGGGGGCCCACAATGAGCAGTTCTTC.

The chain has TRBV2 and TRBJ1-3; D perhaps matches TRBD1 (6 bases). V lost 4 bases and J lost 0, with 13 bases in between. The germline gives CDR1 SNHLY, CDR2 FYNNEI. CDR3 length equals 16 residues. CDR3 coding DNA: TGTGCCAGCAGTGTGACAGGAGCAGGCTCTGGAAACACCATATATTTT. It translates to CASSVTGAGSGNTIYF.

V gene TRBV6-5 combines with J gene TRBJ2-7, with D tentatively TRBD1 (7 bases). This CDR3 has 15 residues. Germline V CDR1 and CDR2: MNHEY, SVGAGI. Deletions cut 2 bases from V and 4 bases from J, with 15 bases between. CDR3 amino acids: CASSYKAGGFYEQYF. The CDR3, as DNA: TGTGCCAGCAGTTACAAGGCAGGGGGGTTTTACGAGCAGTACTTC.

This clone was counted once. CDR3 sequence: CASSQRTDYGYTF. CDR3 bases: TGTGCCAGCAGCCAACGGACAGACTATGGCTACACCTTC. This chain uses TRBV9 with TRBJ1-2; a weak D match, TRBD1 (6 bases). Trimming left V 4 bases short and J 3 bases short, with 10 bases between. Germline CDR1 SGDLS, CDR2 YYNGEE. The CDR3 runs to 13 residues.

The V call is TRBV28, the J call TRBJ1-2; 8 nucleotides match TRBD1. There are 14 residues in the CDR3. Germline lookup yields CDR1 MDHEN and CDR2 SYDVKM. V shed 7 bases, J shed 5 bases, and the junction held 9 bases outside the gene matches. CDR3 bases: TGTGCCAGCAATGGACAGGGCGTTCGATATGGCTACACCTTC. The encoded protein is CASNGQGVRYGYTF.

V is TRBV19 and J is TRBJ1-2; D gene ambiguous. The germline CDR1 and CDR2 sequences are LNHDA and SQIVND (reference sequence). The CDR3 contains 14 residues. Between the trimmed V and J ends, which lost 6 bases and 2 bases, there was a span of 13 bases. This chain's CDR3 is CASRLRGSNYGYTF. CDR3 in DNA: TGTGCCAGTAGGCTACGGGGATCGAACTATGGCTACACCTTC. The entire variable domain, with the rest obtained from reference TRBV19 and TRBJ1-2, is as follows: DGGITQSPKYLFRKEGQNVTLSCEQNLNHDAMYWYRQDPGQGLRLIYYSQIVNDFQKGDIAEGYSVSREKKESFPLTVTSAQKNPTAFYLCASRLRGSNYGYTFGSGTRLTVV.

The chain joins TRBV5-5 to TRBJ1-5; D gene ambiguous. The CDR3 is made up of 14 amino acids. Germline V lookup: CDR1 SGHKS, CDR2 YYEKEE (reference sequence). V was pared by 1 base and J by 1 base, with 6 bases between. CDR3 sequence reads: CASSLQQSNQPQHF. CDR3 nucleotide sequence: TGTGCCAGCAGCTTGCAACAGAGCAATCAGCCCCAGCATTTT.

V is TRBV19 and J is TRBJ1-5, with a possible D match to TRBD1 (5 bases). Trimming cost V 5 bases and J 0 bases, with 14 bases left between them. Germline V gene sequence: CDR1 LNHDA, CDR2 SQIVND (reference sequence). The CDR3 has 16 amino acids. The CDR3 DNA sequence: TGTGCCAGTAGTGTTGGAGGGAGGGGTAGCAATCAGCCCCAGCATTTT. This codes for CASSVGGRGSNQPQHF.